This TCR beta chain was sequenced during a study of T cells in localized non-small cell lung cancer. Regarding the study as a whole: An association was observed between higher blood T cell density and longer overall survival. Uninvolved adjacent lung, not tumor, had the highest T cell clonality. Of the top 100 tumor clones, median about 56 were in adjacent lung, 25 to 30 among its top 100.

Notes on this clone: What it binds is unknown.

Trimming removed 3 bases from V and 1 base from J, with 12 bases in between. This CDR3 has 15 amino acids. In germline, CDR1 is MNHNS, CDR2 SASEGT. Libraries were prepared by immunoSEQ multiplex PCR; TCRdb keeps only in-frame clonotypes and omits some of them. Of 100,000 to 150,000 clones listed, roughly 90% are singletons. Here the sequenced sample was peripheral blood, taken before any cancer treatment. This sequence was found in an older female donor with stage I lung adenocarcinoma. The chain employs TRBV6-1 and TRBJ1-1; D may be TRBD1 (5 bases). The CDR3 nucleotides are TGTGCCAGCAGTGACGACAGTTTGGGGAACACTGAAGCTTTCTTT. Protein product: CASSDDSLGNTEAFF.